This passage covers 12 T cell receptor beta chains from one sample sequenced in a study of shared clonotypes between healthy human individuals. The repertoire was sequenced with immunoSEQ multiplex PCR; TCRdb's copy has only in-frame clones and lacks some. This table has over 1.4 million clones, around 97% appearing once. The sequencing sample was made of naive CD4+ T cells sorted from blood. Noted subset: CD45RA+ positively selected. Receptors were obtained from a man aged 30 to 39 in good health.

The chain joins TRBV19 to TRBJ1-5; tentatively, D is TRBD1 (6 bases). In germline, CDR1 is LNHDA, CDR2 SQIVND (reference sequence). This CDR3 is 14 amino acids long. V lost 6 bases to trimming and J lost 11 bases, with 20 bases between them. CDR3 amino acids: CASRPGAAIGTQHF. CDR3 nucleotide sequence: TGTGCCAGTAGACCGGGGGCCGCAATCGGAACCCAGCATTTT.

This rearrangement joins TRBV9 to TRBJ2-1, with 9 nucleotides matching TRBD2. CDR1 is SGDLS, CDR2 YYNGEE, per germline. The CDR3 covers 16 residues. V was clipped by 0 bases and J by 3 bases; unmatched bases: 4. Here the CDR3 DNA reads TGTGCCAGCAGCGTAGTGAGCGGGAGGTTCTACAATGAGCAGTTCTTC. Its translation is CASSVVSGRFYNEQFF.

The chain employs TRBV7-8 and TRBJ2-1; 7 positions agree with TRBD2. CDR3 length: 16 residues. J was trimmed by 7 bases and V by 6 bases; bases with no gene match: 15. Germline V CDR1 and CDR2: SGHVS, FQNEAQ. CDR3 in amino acids: CASRPRREGLGNEQFF. The DNA for the CDR3 is TGTGCCAGCAGACCCAGGAGGGAGGGCCTGGGAAATGAGCAGTTCTTC.

The chain links TRBV9 to TRBJ1-1, with 7 bases that match TRBD1. CDR1 and CDR2 from the germline V gene are SGDLS and YYNGEE. The CDR3 is made up of 15 amino acids. The V gene end was trimmed by 4 bases and the J gene end by 1 base; junction bases not matched to a gene: 7. Here the CDR3 DNA reads TGTGCCAGCAGCTTAAGAGGGGGCCGGAACACTGAAGCTTTCTTT. Translating gives CASSLRGGRNTEAFF.

This chain joins TRBV10-2 and TRBJ2-1; 14 bases agree with TRBD2. The V gene end was trimmed by 9 bases and the J gene end by 8 bases; junction bases not matched to a gene: 3. CDR1 and CDR2 (germline): WSHSY, SAAADI. This CDR3 has 13 residues. CDR3 in DNA: TGCGCCAGTGGACTAGCGGGGGGATATGAGCAGTTCTTC. Its protein is CASGLAGGYEQFF.

CDR3 protein: CAWNNGPELFF. The CDR3 DNA sequence: TGTGCCTGGAATAACGGGCCGGAACTGTTTTTT. This chain joins TRBV30 and TRBJ1-4, with D unclear. CDR1 is GTSNPN and CDR2 is SVGIG in the germline V gene (reference sequence). CDR3 length equals 11 residues. V lost 4 bases to trimming and J lost 12 bases, with 12 bases between them.

The DNA for the CDR3 is TGTGCCAGCAGCTTAAGGAATAGGGTCGAGCAGTTCTTC. It translates to CASSLRNRVEQFF. The V gene is TRBV7-2, the J gene TRBJ2-1; D is unresolved. The CDR3 has 13 residues. The germline V and J ends were trimmed by 2 bases and 10 bases, with 12 bases remaining between them. Germline-derived CDR1 and CDR2 are SGHTA and FQGNSA.

This clone was detected a few times. The CDR3 sequence is CASRDGGSRRPQHF. The CDR3 nucleotides are TGTGCCAGCAGGGACGGGGGGTCTCGTCGACCCCAGCATTTT. The chain is built from TRBV28 and TRBJ1-5, with D perhaps matching TRBD1 (5 bases). V gave up 6 bases and J gave up 10 bases, with 19 bases separating them. The CDR3 runs to 14 residues. Germline V lookup: CDR1 MDHEN, CDR2 SYDVKM. Full variable domain (rest looked up from reference TRBV28 and TRBJ1-5): DVKVTQSSRYLVKRTGEKVFLECVQDMDHENMFWYRQDPGLGLRLIYFSYDVKMKEKGDIPEGYSVSREKKERFSLILESASTNQTSMYLCASRDGGSRRPQHFGDGTRLSIL.

This chain links TRBV5-5 with TRBJ2-7, with 11 positions matching TRBD2. Looked up from germline, CDR1 is SGHKS and CDR2 is YYEKEE (reference sequence). CDR3 length equals 13 residues. Trimming took 8 bases from V and 2 from J; bases not matched to a gene: 3. CDR3 sequence reads: CASGGLAAYEQYF. DNA for the CDR3: TGTGCCAGTGGGGGACTAGCGGCCTACGAGCAGTACTTC.

The chain is built from TRBV30 and TRBJ2-5; D call uncertain. The CDR3 spans 15 residues. V gave up 1 base and J gave up 1 base, with 13 bases separating them. Germline CDR1 GTSNPN, CDR2 SVGIG (reference sequence). Here the CDR3 DNA reads TGTGCCTGGAGTGGTGTGGGAACGGCCCAAGAGACCCAGTACTTC. It is translated as CAWSGVGTAQETQYF.

The rearrangement joins TRBV6-1 to TRBJ1-2; 11 bases map to TRBD1. CDR3 size: 16 residues. J was trimmed by 8 bases and V by 4 bases; bases with no gene match: 12. The germline V gene has CDR1 MNHNS and CDR2 SASEGT. As DNA, the CDR3 is TGTGCCAGCAGTGGATCCGGGACAGGGGGTTATGGCGGCTACACCTTC. This gives the protein CASSGSGTGGYGGYTF.

The chain joins TRBV18 to TRBJ2-2; D possibly corresponds to TRBD1 (6 bases). Germline V gene sequence: CDR1 KGHSH, CDR2 LQKENI. V was shortened by 3 bases and J by 2 bases, with 13 bases between the two germline ends. CDR3 size: 16 residues. The CDR3 protein is CASSPSWDTNTGELFF. In nucleotides, the CDR3 is TGTGCCAGCTCACCGAGTTGGGACACCAACACCGGGGAGCTGTTTTTT.